A selection of T cell receptor beta chains follows, all from one sample in a study of blood T cells in healthy people across ages. TCRdb reprocessed the 5' RACE reads via MiXCR and lists one record per CDR3 protein. This sample yields under 750,000 distinct CDR3 sequences, of which around 48% are seen a single time; 20% to 25% belongs to the top ten. Sequencing was performed on blood. These receptors all come from an elderly man in good health. CDR3s include the opening cysteine and the closing phenylalanine or tryptophan. A D gene is named only where the DNA matches it firmly. Size tells how often a clone was seen (once, few, many) or the class of an expanded clone, and some rows leave it out.

d_gene	abundance	v_gene	j_gene	CDR3nt	CDR3aa
.	.	TRBV29-1	TRBJ1-2	TGCAGCGTTGAATCCCAGGCTTTCTACACCTTC	CSVESQAFYTF
.	few	TRBV2	TRBJ2-3	TGTGCCAGCAGTGAAGCTTTGTCAGCTAGCACAGATACGCAGTATTTT	CASSEALSASTDTQYF
.	once	TRBV27	TRBJ2-4	TGTGCCAGCCAAGCCAAAAACATTCAGTACTTC	CASQAKNIQYF
.	once	TRBV29-1	TRBJ2-3	TGCAGCGTCCCCCCTGGACGGGGGAGCACGGATACGCAGTATTTT	CSVPPGRGSTDTQYF
.	.	TRBV28	TRBJ2-7	TGTGCCAGCACTATAGGAGGGGCGGGACGGACCTACGAGCAGTACTTC	CASTIGGAGRTYEQYF
TRBD2	.	TRBV7-3	TRBJ2-1	TGTGCCAGCAGCCCTAGCGGGGGCCGCTCCTACAATGAGCAGTTCTTC	CASSPSGGRSYNEQFF
TRBD1	.	TRBV7-9	TRBJ2-7	TGTGCCTCTGGACAGGGAATGTACAATGAGCAGTACTTC	CASGQGMYNEQYF
.	.	TRBV7-2	TRBJ2-1	TGTGCCACCCAGCTTACGGAGTCTGAGCAGTTCTTC	CATQLTESEQFF
.	.	TRBV15	TRBJ2-5	TGTGCCACCAGCATGATCGGAGTAAGGCGGCAAGAGACCCAGTACTTC	CATSMIGVRRQETQYF
.	.	TRBV9	TRBJ2-1	TGTGCCAGCAGCGTAGCCCCCACCACACGAGAGCAGTTCTTC	CASSVAPTTREQFF
.	few	TRBV29-1	TRBJ2-5	TGCAGCGCAGAAAAGACAGAAGAGACCCAGTACTTC	CSAEKTEETQYF
TRBD2	few	TRBV11-1	TRBJ2-1	TGTGCCAGCTCCCGTATGCGGGAGGAGCTCAATGAGCAGTTCTTC	CASSRMREELNEQFF
.	.	TRBV7-2	TRBJ1-5	TGTGCCAGCAGCAACCAGGGGTATCAGCCCCAGCATTTT	CASSNQGYQPQHF
TRBD1	few	TRBV6-6	TRBJ1-3	TGTTCCCCGGGGGGGACAGGGGTTGGTGGAAACACCATATATTTT	CSPGGTGVGGNTIYF
.	once	TRBV20-1	TRBJ2-1	TGCAGTGCTAGAGTAGGAGGGAGCGGTTACAATGAGCAGTTCTTC	CSARVGGSGYNEQFF
.	.	TRBV11-2	TRBJ2-1	TGTGCCACCCGACGGGCGGGCTACTCCTACAATGAGCAGTTCTTC	CATRRAGYSYNEQFF
TRBD2	.	TRBV20-1	TRBJ2-1	TGCAGTGCCCTAGGACTAGCGGGATTCCTGGGGGATGAGCAGTTCTTC	CSALGLAGFLGDEQFF
TRBD2	.	TRBV5-1	TRBJ2-1	TGCGCCAGCAGCTTCCTAGCGGGAGATGCAAATGAGCAGTTCTTC	CASSFLAGDANEQFF
.	.	TRBV28	TRBJ1-6	TGTGCCAGCAGGCTCGGGCAGGAAAGTTCACCCCTCCACTTT	CASRLGQESSPLHF
.	many	TRBV12-3/TRBV12-4	TRBJ2-7	TGTGCCAGCAGCGGCGCAAACGAGCAGTACTTC	CASSGANEQYF
TRBD1	.	TRBV7-2	TRBJ2-3	TGTGCCAGCAGCTTAGAGGGGGCGCTTACAGATACGCAGTATTTT	CASSLEGALTDTQYF
.	few	TRBV29-1	TRBJ2-7	TGCAGCGTTGGGTTCCCCCTTGGAAGCTCCTACGAGCAGTACTTC	CSVGFPLGSSYEQYF
.	.	TRBV6-2/TRBV6-3	TRBJ2-2	TGTGCCAGCACCTTGGGGACGGACACCGGGGAGCTGTTTTTT	CASTLGTDTGELFF
TRBD1	.	TRBV7-2	TRBJ1-6	TGTGCCAGCAGCTTCGGATCCGACAGGGGATATTCACCCCTCCACTTT	CASSFGSDRGYSPLHF
.	many	TRBV6-5	TRBJ2-3	TGTGCCAGCAGTTCTGCAGGGTGGGAAGATACGCAGTATTTT	CASSSAGWEDTQYF
TRBD1	.	TRBV6-2/TRBV6-3	TRBJ2-5	TGTGCCAGCAGTTACACCGGGACAGGGCAAGAGACCCAGTACTTC	CASSYTGTGQETQYF
.	.	TRBV20-1	TRBJ2-1	TGCTGTGCTAGTGGGGGGCCGGTCGGGAGAAATGAGCAGTTCTTC	CCASGGPVGRNEQFF
.	few	TRBV7-2	TRBJ2-7	TGTGCCAGCAGTTTAACAGGGACCTACGAGCAGTACTTC	CASSLTGTYEQYF
.	few	TRBV7-2	TRBJ1-2	TGTGCCAGCAGCTTAGGGGGCACGAGTAACTATGGCTACACCTTC	CASSLGGTSNYGYTF
.	many	TRBV20-1	TRBJ1-1	TGCAGTGCTAGAGATAACAGAGTTGAAGCTTTCTTT	CSARDNRVEAFF
TRBD1	.	TRBV7-8	TRBJ2-7	TGTGCCAGCAGTCCAACCTCGACAGGGATCTACGAGCAGTACTTC	CASSPTSTGIYEQYF
.	.	TRBV20-1	TRBJ2-6	TGCAGTGCTAGGGACAGTAGCTCTGGGGCCAACGTCCTGACTTTC	CSARDSSSGANVLTF
.	once	TRBV7-9	TRBJ2-1	TGTGCCAGCAGCTTAGCGCTTGGCGGCCCCAAGGAGCAGTTCTTC	CASSLALGGPKEQFF
TRBD1	.	TRBV5-6	TRBJ2-3	TGTGCCAGCAGCGCCCACCCGGGACAGGCCGCTGATACGCAGTATTTT	CASSAHPGQAADTQYF
.	many	TRBV5-1	TRBJ2-4	TGCGCCAGCAGCTTAGGTGGGGTCGTAGCCAAAAACATTCAGTACTTC	CASSLGGVVAKNIQYF
TRBD1	few	TRBV20-1	TRBJ2-2	TGCAGTGCACTGGGACAGGGGGACACCGGGGAGCTGTTTTTT	CSALGQGDTGELFF
TRBD1	few	TRBV5-1	TRBJ1-1	TGCGCCAGCAGCAGATCCGGGACAGAGAACACTGAAGCTTTCTTT	CASSRSGTENTEAFF
.	.	TRBV28	TRBJ2-7	TGTGCCAGCAGTGACTCACAGTTGGGCTACGAGCAGTACTTC	CASSDSQLGYEQYF
.	once	TRBV3-1	TRBJ2-1	TGTGCCAGCAGCCCGGCTGCCGGGACGAAGACTGAGCAGTTCTTC	CASSPAAGTKTEQFF
.	few	TRBV9	TRBJ2-7	TGTGCCAGCAGCCCCCCCAGAGGGTACGAGCAGTACTTC	CASSPPRGYEQYF
.	few	TRBV7-6	TRBJ1-4	TGTGCCAGCAGCGCACAGGCGCTTAATGAAAAACTGTTTTTT	CASSAQALNEKLFF
.	few	TRBV2	TRBJ2-3	TGTGCCAGCAGGGCTAGCGGCACAGATACGCAGTATTTT	CASRASGTDTQYF
.	.	TRBV10-3	TRBJ1-2	TGTGCCATCAGTGAGTCGAGGCAGAACTATGGCTACACCTTC	CAISESRQNYGYTF
TRBD2	.	TRBV4-1	TRBJ2-5	TGCGCCAGCAGCCAATTTGGACTAGCCGGGGAGACCCAGTACTTC	CASSQFGLAGETQYF
.	many	TRBV7-9	TRBJ2-1	TGTGCCAGCAGCCCTCGAGGAGACTCCTACAATGAGCAGTTCTTC	CASSPRGDSYNEQFF
.	.	TRBV5-1	TRBJ1-5	TGCGCCAGCAGCCTGACGGGTGGGATACAGCCCCAGCATTTT	CASSLTGGIQPQHF
TRBD1	once	TRBV7-3	TRBJ2-1	TGCGCCAGCGGCCGGGACAGGTCCAATGAGCAGTTCTTC	CASGRDRSNEQFF
.	few	TRBV20-1	TRBJ2-7	TGCAGTGCCTTCACAGGGACCCTAAGCTCCTACGAGCAGTACTTC	CSAFTGTLSSYEQYF
.	.	TRBV6-2/TRBV6-3	TRBJ2-1	TGTGCCAGCACCCCGGGGAATTCCTACGAGCAGTTCTTC	CASTPGNSYEQFF
.	few	TRBV6-5	TRBJ2-1	TGTGCCGTGGGGGTCTCCTACAATGAGCAGTTCTTC	CAVGVSYNEQFF
TRBD1	.	TRBV7-2	TRBJ2-1	TGTGCCAGCAGCGAGACCCGGGACAGCTACAATGAGCAGTTCTTC	CASSETRDSYNEQFF
TRBD2	many	TRBV29-1	TRBJ2-1	TGCAGCGTAAAGCGGGAGGTGGAGCAGTTCTTC	CSVKREVEQFF
TRBD2	.	TRBV20-1	TRBJ2-1	TGCAGTGCTAGGGCCCAACTAGCGGCCACCTACAATGAGCAGTTCTTC	CSARAQLAATYNEQFF
.	few	TRBV6-5	TRBJ1-6	TGTGCCAGCAGGGCAGACTCCTATAATTCACCCCTCCACTTT	CASRADSYNSPLHF
.	many	TRBV6-6	TRBJ2-7	TGTGCCAGCAGTTACGGCGGGGCGAGCTCCTACGAGCAGTACTTC	CASSYGGASSYEQYF
.	.	TRBV3-1	TRBJ2-5	TGTGCCAGCAGCCAGCCGACCGGGACCAATAAAGAGACCCAGTACTTC	CASSQPTGTNKETQYF
.	few	TRBV20-1	TRBJ2-5	TGCAGTGCAGTACAGGGAGGGGGAGAGACCCAGTACTTC	CSAVQGGGETQYF
TRBD1	.	TRBV7-2	TRBJ1-2	TGTGCCAGCAGCCGTTACGGAGGACAGGGATCCTATGGCTACACCTTC	CASSRYGGQGSYGYTF
TRBD2	few	TRBV9	TRBJ2-7	TGTGCCAGCAGCGTAGATGCGGGGGGCTCCTACGAGCAGTACTTC	CASSVDAGGSYEQYF
.	.	TRBV4-3	TRBJ1-5	TGCGCCAGCAGCCAAGTAGCAGGGTACCAGCCCCAGCATTTT	CASSQVAGYQPQHF